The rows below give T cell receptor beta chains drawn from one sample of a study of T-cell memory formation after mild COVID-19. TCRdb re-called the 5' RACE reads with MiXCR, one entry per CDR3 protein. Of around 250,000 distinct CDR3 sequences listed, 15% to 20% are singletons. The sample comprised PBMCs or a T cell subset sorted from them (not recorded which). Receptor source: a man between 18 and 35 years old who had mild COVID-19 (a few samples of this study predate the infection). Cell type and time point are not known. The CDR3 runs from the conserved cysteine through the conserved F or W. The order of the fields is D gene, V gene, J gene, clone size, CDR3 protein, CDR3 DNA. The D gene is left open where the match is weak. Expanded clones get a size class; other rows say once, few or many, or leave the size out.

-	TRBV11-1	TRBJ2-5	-	CASSLADYRETQYF	TGTGCCAGCAGCTTAGCCGACTACAGGGAGACCCAGTACTTC
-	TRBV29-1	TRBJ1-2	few	CSVEEGYGYTF	TGCAGCGTTGAAGAAGGGTATGGCTACACCTTC
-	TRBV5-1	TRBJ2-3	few	CASSSWTAVTDTQYF	TGCGCCAGCAGCTCCTGGACAGCTGTCACAGATACGCAGTATTTT
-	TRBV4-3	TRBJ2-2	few	CASSPELSGELFF	TGCGCCAGCAGCCCGGAACTTTCCGGGGAGCTGTTTTTT
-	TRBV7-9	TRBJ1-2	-	CASSSGQYGYTF	TGTGCCAGCAGCTCAGGACAGTATGGCTACACCTTC
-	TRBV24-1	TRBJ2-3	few	CATSDRISTDTQYF	TGTGCCACCAGTGATCGGATTAGCACAGATACGCAGTATTTT
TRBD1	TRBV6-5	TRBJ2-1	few	CASRGQVNYNEQFF	TGTGCCAGCAGGGGACAGGTGAACTACAATGAGCAGTTCTTC
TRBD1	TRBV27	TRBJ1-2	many	CASSLEGAGGYTF	TGTGCCAGCAGTTTAGAGGGGGCGGGAGGCTACACCTTC
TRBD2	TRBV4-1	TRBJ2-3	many	CASSQSWASGGADTQYF	TGCGCCAGCAGCCAAAGTTGGGCTAGCGGGGGCGCAGATACGCAGTATTTT
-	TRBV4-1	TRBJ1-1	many	CASSQEPNWGTEAFF	TGCGCCAGCAGCCAAGAACCTAATTGGGGAACTGAAGCTTTCTTT
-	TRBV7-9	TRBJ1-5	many	CASSLGVGVLQPQHF	TGTGCCAGCAGCTTAGGGGTCGGGGTTCTTCAGCCCCAGCATTTT
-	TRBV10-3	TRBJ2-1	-	CAISDPGYLYNEQFF	TGTGCCATCAGTGACCCGGGGTACCTTTACAATGAGCAGTTCTTC
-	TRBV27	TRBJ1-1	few	CASSLRQLNTEAFF	TGTGCCAGCAGTTTACGGCAGTTGAACACTGAAGCTTTCTTT